This TCR beta chain was captured by sequencing in a study of CD8 T cells in ankylosing spondylitis. Germline-derived CDR1 and CDR2 are SGHTA and FQGNSA. Trimming removed 5 bases at V and 0 bases at J, with 11 bases between. The CDR3 contains 15 residues. Findings and limits, study-wide: A TCR beta motif of several highly homologous variants appeared characteristic of ankylosing spondylitis blood.

Libraries of TCR beta came from quantitative 5'-RACE with molecular barcodes. TCRdb redid the calling of the 5' RACE reads with MiXCR, one entry per CDR3 protein. This table has a few hundred thousand distinct CDR3 sequences, 10% to 15% appearing once. This clonotype occurred a few times. Its matching antigen is unknown. The sequence was obtained from a male donor with ankylosing spondylitis. The rearrangement joins TRBV7-2 to TRBJ2-1, with unresolved D. The specimen sequenced was blood, either unsorted or a sorted T cell fraction (not recorded which). Written as DNA, the CDR3 is TGTGCCAGCAGCACCGACCCGAGCTCCTACAATGAGCAGTTCTTC. It yields the protein CASSTDPSSYNEQFF.